The 20 T cell receptor beta chains in this list originate from one sample, sequenced in a study of neurological immune-mediated disorders. TCRdb redid the calling of the 5' RACE reads with MiXCR, one entry per CDR3 protein. The table lists fewer than 45,000 distinct CDR3 sequences, 6% to 8.5% of them singletons, with roughly 4.4% in the top ten. Sequencing was carried out using PBMCs. The receptors were sampled from a middle-aged woman in good health.

This clonotype was counted many times. The gene calls are TRBV5-1 and TRBJ1-2; D is undetermined. The length of the CDR3 is 19 residues. The germline V gene encodes CDR1 SGHRS and CDR2 YFSETQ. Trimming shortened V by 4 bases and J by 4 bases, and 29 bases separated the two germline ends. The CDR3 loop is CASSPPWFLRSREGYGYTF. Written as DNA, the CDR3 is TGCGCCAGCAGCCCCCCCTGGTTCCTACGATCGAGGGAAGGCTATGGCTACACCTTC. Variable domain in full (rest from reference TRBV5-1 and TRBJ1-2): KAGVTQTPRYLIKTRGQQVTLSCSPISGHRSVSWYQQTPGQGLQFLFEYFSETQRNKGNFPGRFSGRQFSNSRSEMNVSTLELGDSALYLCASSPPWFLRSREGYGYTFGSGTRLTVV.

This clonotype was counted at least ten times. V usage is TRBV5-5 and J usage is TRBJ1-2; TRBD1 might be the D (6 bases). Trimming cost V 2 bases and J 7 bases, with 12 bases left between them. The CDR3 length is 13 residues. Germline V CDR1 and CDR2: SGHKS, YYEKEE (reference sequence). As DNA, the CDR3 is TGTGCCAGCAGCTTCTCAGGGGCGGGTGGCTACACCTTC. Translation gives CASSFSGAGGYTF.

This clonotype was seen repeatedly, ten times or more. V gene TRBV11-2 combines with J gene TRBJ2-7, with 10 positions matching TRBD2. J lost 0 bases, V lost 4 bases, and 3 bases had no gene match. This CDR3 contains 15 residues. Germline CDR1 reads SGHAT; CDR2 reads FQNNGV. The CDR3 spells CASSSGLAASYEQYF. The CDR3 DNA is TGTGCCAGCAGCTCCGGACTAGCGGCCTCCTACGAGCAGTACTTC. The full variable domain, in which reference TRBV11-2 and TRBJ2-7 provide the parts outside the CDR3, is EAGVAQSPRYKIIEKRQSVAFWCNPISGHATLYWYQQILGQGPKLLIQFQNNGVVDDSQLPKDRFSAERLKGVDSTLKIQPAKLEDSAVYLCASSSGLAASYEQYFGPGTRLTVT.

This clonotype showed up many times. The genes are TRBV12-3 or TRBV12-4 and TRBJ1-4; possible D gene TRBD1, 6 bases. This CDR3 contains 15 residues. V lost 1 base to trimming and J lost 7 bases, with 13 bases between them. This CDR3 reads CASSLGGGASEKLFF. CDR3 DNA: TGTGCCAGCAGTTTAGGTGGGGGGGCAAGTGAAAAACTGTTTTTT.

In its sample, this clonotype was seen many times. V usage is TRBV20-1 and J usage is TRBJ2-1; TRBD2 aligns across 12 bases. The CDR3 runs to 16 residues. Germline loops: CDR1 DFQATT, CDR2 SNEGSKA (reference sequence). With 6 bases clipped from V and 7 bases from J, the junction kept 13 bases outside the gene matches. This chain's CDR3 is CSAGLAGGPSRNEQFF. DNA of the CDR3: TGCAGTGCGGGCCTAGCGGGAGGGCCCTCGAGGAATGAGCAGTTCTTC.

This clonotype was picked up many times. This chain uses TRBV5-5 with TRBJ2-1; possibly TRBD1 for D (6 bases). The CDR3 is 15 residues long. V was pared by 1 base and J by 6 bases, with 14 bases between. In germline, CDR1 is SGHKS, CDR2 YYEKEE (reference sequence). CDR3 amino acids: CASSLRIQGSNEQFF. The CDR3 DNA sequence: TGTGCCAGCAGCTTGAGGATACAGGGCTCCAATGAGCAGTTCTTC.

This clonotype showed up many times. The chain carries TRBV29-1 and TRBJ1-1, with D hard to call. The V gene lost 4 bases and the J gene lost 5 bases, with 8 bases spanning the gap. Germline V gene sequence: CDR1 SQVTM, CDR2 ANQGSEA. This CDR3 contains 11 residues. In nucleotides, the CDR3 is TGCAGCGTTGGGTTTGGGACTGAAGCTTTCTTT. It is translated as CSVGFGTEAFF. Complete variable domain (other parts from reference TRBV29-1 and TRBJ1-1): SAVISQKPSRDICQRGTSLTIQCQVDSQVTMMFWYRQQPGQSLTLIATANQGSEATYESGFVIDKFPISRPNLTFSTLTVSNMSPEDSSIYLCSVGFGTEAFFGQGTRLTVV.

This clonotype appeared many times. The junction and the germline gene differ at one end; a read error may be behind it. The chain is built from TRBV27 and TRBJ2-6; TRBD1 might be the D (6 bases). Germline V gene lookup returns CDR1 MNHEY and CDR2 SMNVEV (reference sequence). The CDR3 extends over 12 amino acids. The CDR3 sequence is CASRRGGNVLTF. For the CDR3, the DNA is TGTGCCAGCAGGCGAGGGGGCAACGTCCTGACTTTC.

Concerning this clonotype: This clone may be a read error of a much larger clone one base away. The V and J genes are TRBV5-1 and TRBJ1-3; the D is unclear. Trimming cost V 2 bases and J 0 bases, with 6 bases left between them. CDR1 SGHRS and CDR2 YFSETQ come from the germline V gene. This CDR3 has 14 amino acids. Here the CDR3 reads CASSFRSSGNTIYF. The CDR3 DNA sequence: TGCGCCAGCAGCTTTAGAAGCTCTGGAAACACCATATATTTT.

In its sample, this clonotype was seen many times. V gene TRBV20-1 combines with J gene TRBJ1-2; D might be TRBD1 (6 bases). The V and J ends lost 5 bases and 7 bases respectively, with 20 bases between them. Per the germline V gene, CDR1 is DFQATT and CDR2 is SNEGSKA (reference sequence). CDR3 length equals 14 residues. CDR3 sequence: CSASQGQILTGYTF. The CDR3 DNA reads as TGCAGTGCTTCTCAAGGACAGATTCTTACTGGCTACACCTTC.

This chain connects TRBV5-6 to TRBJ2-7, with D possibly matching TRBD2 (6 bases). From germline, CDR1 is SGHDT and CDR2 YYEEEE. CDR3 length: 14 amino acids. Trimming stripped 5 bases from V and 2 bases from J, with 14 bases between. The CDR3 here is CASSGGTATYEQYF. The CDR3 DNA follows: TGTGCCAGCAGTGGGGGGACGGCTACCTACGAGCAGTACTTC.

In this sample, this clonotype turned up many times. This chain uses TRBV6-2 or TRBV6-3 with TRBJ2-7; TRBD1 or TRBD2 may be the D gene (5 bases each). This CDR3 region has 15 residues. Germline CDR1 MNHEY, CDR2 SVGEGT. V lost 1 base and J lost 6, with 16 bases in between. CDR3: CASSYLGPGLSEQYV. As DNA, the CDR3 is TGTGCCAGCAGTTACTTGGGACCGGGCCTTTCCGAGCAGTACGTC.

This clonotype has ten or more counts. The V call is TRBV12-3 or TRBV12-4, the J call TRBJ2-7; 7 bases fit TRBD2. Losses at the gene ends were 3 bases for V and 1 base for J; bases not matched to a gene: 6. This CDR3 spans 15 amino acids. This CDR3 is CASSFRLAISYEQYF. CDR3 in DNA: TGTGCCAGCAGTTTCAGACTAGCTATTTCCTACGAGCAGTACTTC.

This clonotype was seen many times. V is TRBV6-2 or TRBV6-3 and J is TRBJ1-1, with TRBD1 matching 8 bases. The V segment lost 2 bases and the J segment 8 bases; nucleotides outside the gene matches: 13. CDR3 length: 16 amino acids. CDR1 and CDR2 from the germline V gene are MNHEY and SVGEGT. The CDR3 protein is CASSYQGAGLFDEAFF. The DNA for the CDR3 is TGTGCCAGCAGTTACCAGGGGGCGGGTCTGTTCGACGAAGCTTTCTTT.

This clonotype showed up many times. J is TRBJ2-1 and V is TRBV28; 7 bases are shared with TRBD1. The V segment lost 6 bases and the J segment 4 bases; nucleotides outside the gene matches: 9. CDR1 and CDR2 (germline): MDHEN, SYDVKM. This CDR3 has 15 residues. CDR3 protein: CASRTTGSRYNEQFF. CDR3 DNA: TGTGCCAGCAGGACGACAGGGTCGAGGTACAATGAGCAGTTCTTC.

This clonotype was counted only a few times. The rearrangement uses TRBV30 and TRBJ1-1, with D possibly TRBD1 on 5 matching bases. CDR3 length: 11 amino acids. Trimming stripped 5 bases from V and 5 bases from J, with 9 bases between. Germline CDR1 reads GTSNPN; CDR2 reads SVGIG (reference sequence). In DNA, the CDR3 is TGTGCCTGGGGGGGGTATACTGAAGCTTTCTTT. As protein: CAWGGYTEAFF.

This clonotype was detected ten times or more. J is TRBJ2-5 and V is TRBV11-2; TRBD2 aligns across 7 bases. This CDR3 comprises 15 residues. Losses at the gene ends were 6 bases for V and 5 bases for J; bases not matched to a gene: 12. Germline CDR1 reads SGHAT; CDR2 reads FQNNGV. The CDR3 loop is CASSPGRGTAETQYF. The CDR3 DNA sequence: TGTGCCAGCAGTCCCGGGCGGGGGACTGCGGAGACCCAGTACTTC.

The chain has TRBV2 and TRBJ2-2; D unresolved. Trimming shortened V by 6 bases and J by 4 bases, and 9 bases separated the two germline ends. The CDR3 has 13 residues. From germline, CDR1 is SNHLY and CDR2 FYNNEI. CDR3 amino acids: CASSQDGTGELFF. The CDR3 coding sequence is TGTGCCAGCAGCCAGGACGGCACCGGGGAGCTGTTTTTT.

This clonotype came up many times. This sequence joins TRBV7-2 and TRBJ1-1; perhaps TRBD1 as D (6 bases). The V end lost 2 bases, the J end lost 1 base, and 14 bases lay between the germline ends. This CDR3 spans 16 amino acids. Germline lookup yields CDR1 SGHTA and CDR2 FQGNSA. CDR3 in amino acids: CASSLNSRQANTEAFF. The DNA for the CDR3 is TGTGCCAGCAGCTTAAATTCAAGACAGGCGAACACTGAAGCTTTCTTT.

This clonotype has a count of ten or more. The chain combines TRBV5-1 with TRBJ2-7; D is uncertain. CDR1 is SGHRS, CDR2 YFSETQ, per germline. The CDR3 totals 15 residues. V dropped 1 base and J dropped 6 bases, with 17 bases sitting between them. The CDR3 nucleotides are TGCGCCAGCAGCTTGCTCCAGGCTGGCATCACCGAGCAGTACTTC. As protein: CASSLLQAGITEQYF.